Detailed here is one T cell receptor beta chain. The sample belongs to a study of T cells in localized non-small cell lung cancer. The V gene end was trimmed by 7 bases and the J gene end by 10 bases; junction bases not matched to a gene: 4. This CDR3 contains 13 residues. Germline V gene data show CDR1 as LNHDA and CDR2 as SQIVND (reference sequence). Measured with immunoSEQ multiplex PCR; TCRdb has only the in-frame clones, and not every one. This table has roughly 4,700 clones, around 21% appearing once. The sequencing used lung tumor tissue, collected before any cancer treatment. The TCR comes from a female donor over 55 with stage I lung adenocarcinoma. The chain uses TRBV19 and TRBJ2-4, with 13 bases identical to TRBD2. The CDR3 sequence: CASKGGLAGIQYF. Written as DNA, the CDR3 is TGTGCCAGTAAGGGGGGACTAGCGGGGATTCAGTACTTC.